A selection of T cell receptor beta chains follows, all from one sample in a study of cytomegalovirus exposure and HLA in healthy donors. The protocol was immunoSEQ multiplex PCR, while the TCRdb copy is restricted to in-frame clones and leaves out a portion. The sample contains 120,000 to 150,000 clones, roughly 79% of which appear only once. The sequenced sample consisted of PBMCs. The receptors stem from a male donor in good health and CMV-seronegative. The CDR3 runs from the conserved cysteine through the conserved F or W. The D gene is left open where the match is weak. Expanded clones are given a class, and other clones once, few, many or no size at all.

clone_size j_call v_call d_call cdr3_nt cdr3_aa
. TRBJ2-1 TRBV11-2 TRBD2 TGTGCCAGCAGCACACTAGCGGGGTCCTACAATGAGCAGTTCTTC CASSTLAGSYNEQFF
. TRBJ1-6 TRBV9 . TGTGCCAGCAGCCAGTGGGGGTACGGGACTCCCAATTCACCCCTCCACTTT CASSQWGYGTPNSPLHF
once TRBJ2-2 TRBV7-9 TRBD1 TGTTCCAGCAGCTTAGCGCAGGGGGCGCACCCCGGGGAGCTGTTTTTT CSSSLAQGAHPGELFF
few TRBJ1-1 TRBV19 TRBD1 TGTGCCAGTAGTATTTTCGGACAGGGTTTGAACACTGAAGCTTTCTTT CASSIFGQGLNTEAFF
. TRBJ2-5 TRBV11-3 TRBD1 TGTGCCAGCAGCTTAGGGGTTGATGCAGGGGGAATGGAGACCCAGTACTTC CASSLGVDAGGMETQYF
. TRBJ2-3 TRBV6-4 . TGTGCCAGCAGTGAAGGAGGAAGGTACACAGATACGCAGTATTTT CASSEGGRYTDTQYF
. TRBJ2-2 TRBV9 TRBD2 TGTGCCAGCAGCGTAGGCCTAGCGGGGGAATTGTACGGGGAGCTGTTTTTT CASSVGLAGELYGELFF
. TRBJ1-5 TRBV19 . TGTGCCAGTAGTACGAGCGGGCGAGGTCAGCCCCAGCATTTT CASSTSGRGQPQHF
few TRBJ2-5 TRBV29-1 . TGCAGCGCAACTCTGTCGGAGACCCAGTACTTC CSATLSETQYF
. TRBJ2-1 TRBV6-5 . TGTGCCAGCAGTTACCGGGTGAACAATGAGCAGTTCTTC CASSYRVNNEQFF
. TRBJ2-7 TRBV6-6 TRBD2 TGTGCCAGCAGCCCGCCCGGGGGGGCCGGTCGCGACGAGCAGTACTTC CASSPPGGAGRDEQYF
few TRBJ1-5 TRBV27 . TGTGCCAGCAGTTCGTGGAGGGTGGGGCAGCCCCAGCATTTT CASSSWRVGQPQHF